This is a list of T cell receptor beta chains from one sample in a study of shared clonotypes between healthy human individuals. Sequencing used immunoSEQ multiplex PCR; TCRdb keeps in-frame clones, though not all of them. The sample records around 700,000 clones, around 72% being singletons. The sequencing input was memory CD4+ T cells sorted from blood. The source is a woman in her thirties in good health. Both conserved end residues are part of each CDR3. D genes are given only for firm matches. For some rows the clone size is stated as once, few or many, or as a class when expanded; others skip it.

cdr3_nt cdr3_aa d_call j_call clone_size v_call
TGTGCCAGCAGCCCGACTAGCGGGAGCTCCTACAATGAGCAGTTCTTC CASSPTSGSSYNEQFF TRBD2 TRBJ2-1 NA TRBV5-4
TGTGCCAGCACCCCTCCCCCGTTGGGGAATGAGCAGTTCTTC CASTPPPLGNEQFF NA TRBJ2-1 NA TRBV28
TGTGCCAGCAGCCTGGACAGGGTTATGACTGAAGCTTTCTTT CASSLDRVMTEAFF TRBD1 TRBJ1-1 once TRBV7-2
TGCAGCGTACCCACACCTAACCAGGACTATGGCTACACCTTC CSVPTPNQDYGYTF NA TRBJ1-2 NA TRBV29-1
TGTGCCAGCAGTGAAGACTCCCGGGCCGGTGGCTACACCTTC CASSEDSRAGGYTF NA TRBJ1-2 NA TRBV25-1
TGCGCCAGCGCGCCCGGGGGACGCGGGAGAGGGGTTAATGAGCAGTTCTTC CASAPGGRGRGVNEQFF TRBD2 TRBJ2-1 once TRBV10-1
TGTGCCAGCGTACCTTCCAGCGGTACGAACACCGGGGAGCTGTTTTTT CASVPSSGTNTGELFF NA TRBJ2-2 NA TRBV7-6
TGTGCCAGCAGTGCAAGGGGATTGAGACAGCCCCAGCATTTT CASSARGLRQPQHF NA TRBJ1-5 NA TRBV25-1
TGTGCCAGCAGGATTTCCGGGGTACAGGGGATTCAGTACTTC CASRISGVQGIQYF TRBD1 TRBJ2-4 many TRBV28
TGCAGCGTCCAGGGATCTTCCCTCAATGAGCAGTTCTTC CSVQGSSLNEQFF NA TRBJ2-1 NA TRBV29-1
TGTGCCAGCAGCATCGGGACTAGCGGGATCGAGCAGTACTTC CASSIGTSGIEQYF TRBD2 TRBJ2-7 NA TRBV5-5
TGTGCCAGCAGCCCGGGACAGGGGAACTATGGCTACACCTTC CASSPGQGNYGYTF TRBD1 TRBJ1-2 NA TRBV28
TGTGCCAGCAGCCCCTTGGTGGGGAACTATGGCTACACCTTC CASSPLVGNYGYTF NA TRBJ1-2 few TRBV6-1
TGTGCCAGCAGTCAAGGGGGGACTGGGCAGCCCCAGCATTTT CASSQGGTGQPQHF NA TRBJ1-5 NA TRBV28
TGTGCCAGCAGCCGGAACAGGGGCACCGGATTGATCTACGAGCAGTACTTC CASSRNRGTGLIYEQYF TRBD1 TRBJ2-7 NA TRBV11-2
TGTGCCAGCAGCTTCCGCGCACCTGGCTCTGGGGCCAACGTCCTGACTTTC CASSFRAPGSGANVLTF NA TRBJ2-6 once TRBV5-6
TGTGCCAGCAGTTTAAGGGTCGCGGGGACCGGGGAGCTGTTTTTT CASSLRVAGTGELFF NA TRBJ2-2 few TRBV27
TGTGCCAGCAGGCCAGCGGGAGGGGGATACAATGAGCAGTTCTTC CASRPAGGGYNEQFF TRBD2 TRBJ2-1 many TRBV2
TGTGCCAGCTCACGAGGTACTAGCACAGATACGCAGTATTTT CASSRGTSTDTQYF NA TRBJ2-3 NA TRBV18
TGTGCCAGCAGCTTGGGGACGCAGGGCTACAATGAGCAGTTCTTC CASSLGTQGYNEQFF NA TRBJ2-1 NA TRBV7-7
TGCGCCAGCAGCTTGGGCTGGGGGATGAACACTGAAGCTTTCTTT CASSLGWGMNTEAFF NA TRBJ1-1 NA TRBV5-1
TGTGCCAGCAGCCAAGCCGGACAGAGCTCTGGGGCCAACGTCCTGACTTTC CASSQAGQSSGANVLTF NA TRBJ2-6 NA TRBV4-2
TGTGCCAGCAGCTTGGATGGGACAGGCTCCTACGAGCAGTACTTC CASSLDGTGSYEQYF TRBD1 TRBJ2-7 NA TRBV5-4
TGCGCCAGCAGCAGCTTTCTAGATCTGGGTGAGCAGTTCTTC CASSSFLDLGEQFF NA TRBJ2-1 NA TRBV5-1
TGTGCCAGCAGACCCATGACAGGTCCAGGAAGCACCATATATTTT CASRPMTGPGSTIYF NA TRBJ1-3 NA TRBV6-5
TGTGCCAGCAGTCCCTACAGGGGTACGCAGTATTTT CASSPYRGTQYF TRBD1 TRBJ2-3 NA TRBV7-2
TGTGCCAGCAGCCCCGCGGCAGGGGGCAACGAGCAGTACTTC CASSPAAGGNEQYF TRBD1 TRBJ2-7 NA TRBV6-6
TGTGCCACCAGCAGAGGTGGTCGAGCGGGAGCGGCCTACGAGCAGTACTTC CATSRGGRAGAAYEQYF TRBD2 TRBJ2-7 NA TRBV15
TGCAGCGTTAAGTCCAGCGGGAGATCTAAGGAGACCCAGTACTTC CSVKSSGRSKETQYF TRBD2 TRBJ2-5 NA TRBV29-1
TGCGCCAGCAGCTCTCCGGGACTAGCGGGCTACGAGCAGTACTTC CASSSPGLAGYEQYF TRBD2 TRBJ2-7 NA TRBV5-1
TGTGCCAGCAGCTTAGTCCATTGGAACTATGGCTACACCTTC CASSLVHWNYGYTF NA TRBJ1-2 NA TRBV7-2
TGCGCCAGCAGCTTAATAGCGGGGAATTACAATGAGCAGTTCTTC CASSLIAGNYNEQFF TRBD2 TRBJ2-1 NA TRBV5-1
TGTGCCAGCTCACCTGGAGAGACCCAGTACTTC CASSPGETQYF NA TRBJ2-5 NA TRBV18
TGTGCCAGCAGCTTAGGAGGGGCTCGGTTGAGCACTGAAGCTTTCTTT CASSLGGARLSTEAFF NA TRBJ1-1 NA TRBV13
TGTGCCAGCAGCCTAACAGCTAGCGGCGGGGAGCTGTTTTTT CASSLTASGGELFF TRBD2 TRBJ2-2 few TRBV7-7
TGTGCCAGCAGCTTTAGTCTCAATGAGCAGTTCTTC CASSFSLNEQFF NA TRBJ2-1 NA TRBV11-2
TGTGCCAGCAGCGCGATTGGTAGCCGGCAAGAGACCCAGTACTTC CASSAIGSRQETQYF NA TRBJ2-5 NA TRBV6-5
TGTGCCAGCAGCTCCGGACCTGACACTGAAGCTTTCTTT CASSSGPDTEAFF NA TRBJ1-1 NA TRBV7-7
TGCGCCAGCAGCTTGGACTACCCCTCCTACAATGAGCAGTTCTTC CASSLDYPSYNEQFF NA TRBJ2-1 few TRBV5-1
TGTGCCAGCAGCCGGGGGACAGAGCAGTTCTTC CASSRGTEQFF NA TRBJ2-1 NA TRBV9
TGTGCCAGCCGACATTACCAGACAGAAAGCAATCAGCCCCAGCATTTT CASRHYQTESNQPQHF NA TRBJ1-5 few TRBV6-6
TGTGCCAGCAGACTCGAAGGGACAGCAACGTATGGCTACACCTTC CASRLEGTATYGYTF TRBD1 TRBJ1-2 NA TRBV27
TGTGCCAGCAGCTCCCTCTCCGTGACAGGGGTATGGCAGTACTTC CASSSLSVTGVWQYF TRBD1 TRBJ2-7 NA TRBV28
TGTGCCAGCTCACAAGAATCAGGGGTGGGCTACGAGCAGTACTTC CASSQESGVGYEQYF NA TRBJ2-7 NA TRBV18
TGTGCCACAAACAGCCCGGGGGACAATGAGCAGTTCTTC CATNSPGDNEQFF NA TRBJ2-1 NA TRBV25-1
TGTGCCAGCTCACCCAGCAAAGAGTTCCTGGAGGTGTTTTTT CASSPSKEFLEVFF NA TRBJ1-4 NA TRBV18
TGTGCTAGTGGCCCGTCGGGGACCCAAGAGACCCAGTACTTC CASGPSGTQETQYF NA TRBJ2-5 NA TRBV12-5
TGTGCCAGCAGTCCAATAGGAAGCGGGAGTGAAAATGAGCAGTTCTTC CASSPIGSGSENEQFF TRBD2 TRBJ2-1 few TRBV28
TGCGCCAGCAGCTTGGGGGACAGGGGAAGGTGGGAGACCCAGTACTTC CASSLGDRGRWETQYF TRBD1 TRBJ2-5 once TRBV5-1
TGTGCCAGCAGCTTAGTGGGACTCAATGGCTACACCTTC CASSLVGLNGYTF NA TRBJ1-2 NA TRBV7-3
TGTGCCAGCAGCCTAGGCGGATCAGGGAGAAAAACTAATGAAAAACTGTTTTTT CASSLGGSGRKTNEKLFF NA TRBJ1-4 NA TRBV5-4
TGTGCCAGCAGTGAGGAGATCTCAGTTCAGCCCCAGCATTTT CASSEEISVQPQHF NA TRBJ1-5 NA TRBV2
TGTGCCACCAAGGGACCCACAGATACGCAGTATTTT CATKGPTDTQYF NA TRBJ2-3 NA TRBV15
TGCGCCAGCAGCGGCGGGGGGTTTGAAGCTTTCTTT CASSGGGFEAFF NA TRBJ1-1 NA TRBV5-1
TGTGCCAGCAGTGAAAACCGAGAGACCCAGTACTTC CASSENRETQYF NA TRBJ2-5 NA TRBV2
TGTGCCAGCAGTGGTTCCGGGACTAGCAACTACGAGCAGTACTTC CASSGSGTSNYEQYF TRBD2 TRBJ2-7 NA TRBV28